One and the same sample provided the 24 T cell receptor beta chains below, sequenced in a study of technical replicates of blood from several donors. The repertoire was sequenced with immunoSEQ multiplex PCR; TCRdb's copy has only in-frame clones and lacks some. The sample contains around 75,000 clones, around nine tenths of which appear only once. The source material was T cells isolated from PBMCs. The receptor source for this set is a human donor in good health.

The chain is built from TRBV4-1 and TRBJ1-2, with 8 bases lining up with TRBD1. Per germline, CDR1 MGHRA and CDR2 YSYEKL. V trimming: 1 base; J trimming: 9 bases; junction bases outside the gene matches: 10. There are 15 residues in the CDR3. CDR3 DNA sequence: TGCGCCAGCAGCCAAGTGGGGGTGGGACAGGACAGCTACACCTTC. This codes for CASSQVGVGQDSYTF.

The chain carries TRBV18 and TRBJ2-3, with 10 nucleotides matching TRBD2. Trimming took 4 bases from V and 4 from J; bases not matched to a gene: 5. CDR1 is KGHSH, CDR2 LQKENI, per germline. The CDR3 runs to 15 residues. The CDR3 bases are TGTGCCAGCTCACGGAGCGGGGGGGCGGCAGATACGCAGTATTTT. The encoded protein is CASSRSGGAADTQYF.

This clone was observed a single time. The V gene is TRBV25-1, the J gene TRBJ2-2; 9 nucleotides align to TRBD2. The germline V gene encodes CDR1 MGHDK and CDR2 SYGVNS. The CDR3 has 15 amino acids. The V segment lost 6 bases and the J segment 7 bases; nucleotides outside the gene matches: 9. The CDR3 bases are TGTGCCAGCAGGGGATTAGCGGGAGAGGACGGGGAGCTGTTTTTT. This translates into CASRGLAGEDGELFF. Full variable domain (missing parts from reference TRBV25-1 and TRBJ2-2): EADIYQTPRYLVIGTGKKITLECSQTMGHDKMYWYQQDPGMELHLIHYSYGVNSTEKGDLSSESTVSRIRTEHFPLTLESARPSHTSQYLCASRGLAGEDGELFFGEGSRLTVL.

This clone is a singleton in its sample. The rearrangement links TRBV19 to TRBJ1-5, with 8 bases fitting TRBD1. The germline V gene encodes CDR1 LNHDA and CDR2 SQIVND (reference sequence). The CDR3 length is 19 residues. V lost 8 bases and J lost 4; bases outside the gene matches: 22. The CDR3 DNA reads as TGTGCCAGTCGGGAGCGCCAGGGGGCGCAAAGACCAATGAATCAGCCCCAGCATTTT. This encodes CASRERQGAQRPMNQPQHF.

The V call is TRBV19, the J call TRBJ2-1; 10 nucleotides align to TRBD1. The germline gives CDR1 LNHDA, CDR2 SQIVND (reference sequence). The trim removed 7 bases at V and 5 bases at J, leaving 8 bases unmatched. The length of the CDR3 is 15 residues. The CDR3 DNA is TGTGCCAGTAACCCGGGACAGGGGAGCAACAATGAGCAGTTCTTC. Translated, it gives CASNPGQGSNNEQFF.

The chain employs TRBV5-1 and TRBJ2-3, with TRBD2 as a possible D gene (5 bases). The CDR3 is 14 amino acids. Trimming took 4 bases from V and 1 from J, leaving 10 bases between them. Germline V gene sequence: CDR1 SGHRS, CDR2 YFSETQ. DNA of the CDR3: TGCGCCAGCAGCCCGGAGGCGGGCACAGATACGCAGTATTTT. The encoded protein is CASSPEAGTDTQYF.

The chain couples TRBV28 to TRBJ2-5, with 14 bases that match TRBD2. Germline CDR1 MDHEN, CDR2 SYDVKM. V lost 3 bases and J lost 6; bases outside the gene matches: 6. The CDR3 extends over 16 amino acids. The chain's CDR3 is CASSLGLAGEGKTQYF. In DNA, the CDR3 is TGTGCCAGCAGTTTGGGACTAGCGGGAGAAGGAAAGACCCAGTACTTC.

This clone was seen once. The chain uses TRBV28 and TRBJ2-7, with 8 bases fitting TRBD1. CDR3 length: 15 residues. V was pared by 7 bases and J by 9 bases, with 17 bases of the junction left unmatched. The germline CDR1 and CDR2 sequences are MDHEN and SYDVKM. The CDR3 here is CASTTGQGPLSGQYF. CDR3 nucleotides: TGTGCCAGCACCACCGGACAGGGACCCCTGAGTGGGCAGTACTTC.

The chain carries TRBV28 and TRBJ2-5; 9 bases match TRBD1. Germline loops: CDR1 MDHEN, CDR2 SYDVKM. The CDR3 contains 13 residues. With V trimmed by 6 bases and J by 4 bases, 3 bases remained unmatched. In DNA form, the CDR3 reads TGTGCCAGCAGGGGACAGGGTGGAGAGACCCAGTACTTC. Its translation: CASRGQGGETQYF.

J is TRBJ2-1 and V is TRBV11-3; D remains ambiguous. Germline V gene data show CDR1 as SGHNT and CDR2 as YENEEA. Trimming pared 8 bases from V and 7 bases from J, leaving 18 bases between. The CDR3 loop spans 14 amino acids. DNA for the CDR3: TGTGCCAGCTCCTGGTTGTCTTCAGGAAATGAGCAGTTCTTC. Encoded protein: CASSWLSSGNEQFF.

The rearrangement joins TRBV9 to TRBJ2-7, with D perhaps matching TRBD1 (6 bases). V was clipped by 2 bases and J by 0 bases, with 9 bases between them. In germline, CDR1 is SGDLS, CDR2 YYNGEE. CDR3 length: 14 residues. CDR3 nucleotides: TGTGCCAGCAGCGTCGGACAGAACTCCTACGAGCAGTACTTC. Its protein is CASSVGQNSYEQYF.

The J gene is TRBJ2-3, the V gene TRBV5-4; TRBD2 agrees at 8 bases. This CDR3 spans 16 amino acids. Losses at the gene ends were 0 bases for V and 1 base for J; bases not matched to a gene: 4. Per germline, CDR1 SGHNT and CDR2 YYREEE (reference sequence). The CDR3 region is CASSLDWRGGTDTQYF. The CDR3 region has the DNA TGTGCCAGCAGCTTGGACTGGCGGGGGGGCACAGATACGCAGTATTTT.

The chain uses TRBV28 and TRBJ2-6; the match to TRBD1 covers 7 bases. Trimming took 5 bases from V and 4 from J; bases not matched to a gene: 8. In germline, CDR1 is MDHEN, CDR2 SYDVKM. CDR3 size: 16 residues. The CDR3 spells CASSTTGLAGANVLTF. The CDR3 DNA reads TGTGCCAGCAGTACGACAGGGCTCGCCGGGGCCAACGTCCTGACTTTC.

The sample holds a few counts of this clone. The chain recombines TRBV5-5 with TRBJ1-1; D not certain. V dropped 3 bases and J dropped 1 base, with 13 bases sitting between them. CDR3 length equals 15 residues. The germline gives CDR1 SGHKS, CDR2 YYEKEE (reference sequence). The CDR3 region is CASSSPSAGNTEAFF. Here the CDR3 DNA reads TGTGCCAGCAGCTCCCCAAGTGCGGGGAACACTGAAGCTTTCTTT.

The chain has TRBV18 and TRBJ1-1; the D gene is possibly TRBD1 (5 bases). Germline assignment: CDR1 KGHSH and CDR2 LQKENI. The CDR3 sequence is 14 residues long. The ends were cut back, 3 bases at V and 2 bases at J, with 10 bases in the middle. CDR3 protein: CASSPGQGNTEAFF. The CDR3, as DNA: TGTGCCAGCTCACCCGGGCAGGGAAACACTGAAGCTTTCTTT.

V usage is TRBV4-1 and J usage is TRBJ2-5, with 9 bases lining up with TRBD2. The J segment lost 2 bases and the V segment lost 0 bases, leaving 7 bases of the junction unmatched. The CDR3 runs 17 residues. Germline V gene lookup returns CDR1 MGHRA and CDR2 YSYEKL. The CDR3, as DNA: TGCGCCAGCAGCCAAGATAGAGCGGGAGGTACGCAAGAGACCCAGTACTTC. Translation gives CASSQDRAGGTQETQYF.

The genes are TRBV28 and TRBJ1-2; a weak D match, TRBD1 (6 bases). The CDR3 has 14 residues. Trimming shortened V by 1 base and J by 5 bases, and 11 bases separated the two germline ends. Germline-derived CDR1 and CDR2 are MDHEN and SYDVKM. Here the CDR3 DNA reads TGTGCCAGCAGTTTATCGGACAGCGTATATGGCTACACCTTC. Translating it yields CASSLSDSVYGYTF.

The V call is TRBV27, the J call TRBJ2-4, with D perhaps matching TRBD2 (6 bases). The CDR3 runs to 14 residues. V lost 1 base and J lost 9, with 13 bases in between. Germline loops: CDR1 MNHEY, CDR2 SMNVEV (reference sequence). The CDR3 bases are TGTGCCAGCAGTTTATTCGGGGGAACGGTCATTCAGTACTTC. This encodes CASSLFGGTVIQYF.

The chain is built from TRBV27 and TRBJ2-7; 10 nucleotides line up with TRBD1. The CDR3 is 15 amino acids. Per germline, CDR1 MNHEY and CDR2 SMNVEV (reference sequence). J lost 2 bases, V lost 5 bases, and 6 bases had no gene match. The CDR3 is CASSRTGGLPYEQYF. The CDR3 DNA is TGTGCCAGCAGTCGGACAGGGGGGCTCCCCTACGAGCAGTACTTC.

There are a few counts of this clone. The V call is TRBV5-1, the J call TRBJ1-2; 10 bases fit TRBD1. The CDR3 has 14 amino acids. The germline V gene has CDR1 SGHRS and CDR2 YFSETQ. J lost 6 bases, V lost 3 bases, and 5 bases had no gene match. DNA for the CDR3: TGCGCCAGCAGCTCGGACAGGGGGTATGATGGCTACACCTTC. Its protein product is CASSSDRGYDGYTF.

J is TRBJ2-5 and V is TRBV28; D ambiguous. The CDR3 has 10 residues. Trimming shortened V by 4 bases and J by 5 bases, and 2 bases separated the two germline ends. Germline V gene sequence: CDR1 MDHEN, CDR2 SYDVKM. The chain's CDR3 is CASSSETQYF. CDR3 in DNA: TGTGCCAGCAGTTCGGAGACCCAGTACTTC.

This clone has just one count. This chain links TRBV10-2 with TRBJ1-1, with 7 bases matching TRBD1. V lost 6 bases to trimming and J lost 0 bases; unmatched junction nucleotides: 4. Germline lookup yields CDR1 WSHSY and CDR2 SAAADI. CDR3 length: 14 amino acids. CDR3 sequence reads: CASRNRGMNTEAFF. The CDR3 nucleotides read TGCGCCAGCAGGAACAGGGGCATGAACACTGAAGCTTTCTTT.

The rearrangement uses TRBV7-9 and TRBJ2-3, with TRBD2 matching 7 bases. The CDR3 extends over 14 amino acids. Germline assignment: CDR1 SEHNR and CDR2 FQNEAQ (reference sequence). The trim removed 5 bases at V and 3 bases at J, leaving 5 bases unmatched. CDR3 in amino acids: CASSQGLNTDTQYF. CDR3 nucleotide sequence: TGTGCCAGCAGCCAGGGACTAAATACAGATACGCAGTATTTT.

The J gene is TRBJ2-1, the V gene TRBV6-1, with 8 bases that match TRBD2. From germline, CDR1 is MNHNS and CDR2 SASEGT. The J segment lost 1 base and the V segment lost 4 bases, leaving 3 bases of the junction unmatched. The CDR3 covers 15 residues. In nucleotides, the CDR3 is TGTGCCAGCAGTGTGTCTAGCGGGTCCTACAATGAGCAGTTCTTC. Amino acid sequence: CASSVSSGSYNEQFF.